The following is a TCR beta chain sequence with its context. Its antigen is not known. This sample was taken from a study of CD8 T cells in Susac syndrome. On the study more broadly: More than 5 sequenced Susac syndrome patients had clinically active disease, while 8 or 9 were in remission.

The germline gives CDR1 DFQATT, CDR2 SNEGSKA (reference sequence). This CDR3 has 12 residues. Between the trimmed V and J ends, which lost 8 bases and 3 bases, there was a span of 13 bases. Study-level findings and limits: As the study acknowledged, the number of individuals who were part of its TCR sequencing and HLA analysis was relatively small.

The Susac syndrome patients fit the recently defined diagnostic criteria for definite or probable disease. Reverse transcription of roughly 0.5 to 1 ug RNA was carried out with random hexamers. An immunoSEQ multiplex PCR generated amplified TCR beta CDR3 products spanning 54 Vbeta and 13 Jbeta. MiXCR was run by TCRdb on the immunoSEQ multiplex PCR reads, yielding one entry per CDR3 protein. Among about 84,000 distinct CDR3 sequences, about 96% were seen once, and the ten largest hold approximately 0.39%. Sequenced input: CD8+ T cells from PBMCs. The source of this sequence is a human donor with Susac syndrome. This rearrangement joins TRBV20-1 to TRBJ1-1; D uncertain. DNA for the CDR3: TGCAGTACCCGCCGTAGGCACACTGAAGCTTTCTTT. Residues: CSTRRRHTEAFF.